The clone carrying this T cell receptor beta chain was counted between two and nine times. The antigen is not known. The sample belongs to a study of cytomegalovirus exposure and HLA in healthy donors. As for the study in general: Across more than 350 genotyped donors, roughly 80% landed in the Caucasian-associated ancestry cluster.

The germline CDR1 and CDR2 sequences are MNHEY and SMNVEV (reference sequence). V lost 1 base and J 4 bases, leaving 13 bases between the germline ends. The CDR3 contains 15 residues. PCR used 60 Vbeta primers and 13 Jbeta primers. TCRdb's table, derived via immunoSEQ multiplex PCR, lists solely in-frame clones and lacks some. The data show about 180,000 clones, 82% seen once. Overall study findings and caveats: Most TCR sequences proved rare, with some public TCRs found in many donors.

This chain links TRBV27 with TRBJ1-1, with D perhaps TRBD1 (5 bases). Sequencing used PBMCs. The sequence came from a man aged 40-50 years in good health and CMV-seronegative. DNA for the CDR3: TGTGCCAGCAGTTTATTGGCGCAGGGTGGCACTGAAGCTTTCTTT. Translation gives CASSLLAQGGTEAFF.